This T cell receptor beta chain was identified during a study of beta chain features in type 1 diabetes. TCRB transcripts that were expressed got sequenced, as all of the isolated RNA had been reverse transcribed. Only in-frame clones appear in the TCRdb table, and some are missing; sequencing was by immunoSEQ multiplex PCR. This sample carries nearly 350,000 clones, less than 9.5% of them seen once, and the ten largest clones take roughly 0.44%. The CDR3 covers 14 residues. Trimming shortened V by 0 bases and J by 3 bases, and 9 bases separated the two germline ends. The germline V gene encodes CDR1 LGHNA and CDR2 YNFKEQ. Study-level results: Naive, central memory and Treg TCRB repertoires appeared more alike in patients than in healthy donors.

This clone turned up a few times. Its antigen is currently unknown. The chain uses TRBV4-2 and TRBJ2-7; D not certain. The sequence was collected from a woman under 30 in good health. The specimen sequenced was central memory CD4+ T cells from blood. This CDR3 is CASSQDRADYEQYF. The CDR3 DNA reads as TGTGCCAGCAGCCAAGATCGAGCAGACTACGAGCAGTACTTC.